One and the same sample provided the 4 T cell receptor beta chains below, sequenced in a study of blood T cell repertoires in COVID-19. Produced via immunoSEQ multiplex PCR; TCRdb's table is partial and in-frame only. This sample has around 100,000 clones, with 85% to 90% found just once. Sequencing input: peripheral blood. Receptors were obtained from a human donor in a cohort sampled during active COVID-19.

The J gene is TRBJ2-7, the V gene TRBV7-9; TRBD1 matches 9 bases. The CDR3 length is 15 residues. Per germline, CDR1 SEHNR and CDR2 FQNEAQ (reference sequence). Trimming cost V 4 bases and J 5 bases; bases outside gene matches: 9. The CDR3 region is CASSSPGTGPHEQYF. The CDR3 DNA sequence: TGTGCCAGCAGCTCCCCCGGGACAGGGCCCCACGAGCAGTACTTC.

The gene calls are TRBV5-4 and TRBJ1-1, with D hard to call. Germline V gene lookup returns CDR1 SGHNT and CDR2 YYREEE (reference sequence). Trimming removed 0 bases from V and 1 base from J, with 10 bases in between. The CDR3 length is 15 residues. CDR3 in amino acids: CASSLGYTENTEAFF. The CDR3 region has the DNA TGTGCCAGCAGCTTGGGTTATACAGAGAACACTGAAGCTTTCTTT.

The chain recombines TRBV3-1 (or the pseudogene TRBV3-2) with TRBJ2-5; 11 bases match TRBD2. The CDR3 sequence is 14 residues long. The germline V gene has CDR1 LGHDT and CDR2 YNNKEL (reference sequence). The junction had 5 bases not matched to a gene; V was cut back by 9 bases and J by 2 bases. The chain's CDR3 is CASRASGGQETQYF. In DNA form, the CDR3 reads TGTGCCAGTCGGGCTAGCGGGGGGCAAGAGACCCAGTACTTC.

The chain has TRBV14 and TRBJ1-2; weak D call: TRBD1 (6 bases). This CDR3 comprises 13 residues. With 5 bases removed from V and 3 bases from J, the gap between germline ends came to 10 bases. CDR1 is SGHDN and CDR2 is FVKESK in the germline V gene. CDR3 sequence (DNA): TGTGCCAGCAGCAGCCGGACAGACTATGGCTACACCTTC. Encoded protein: CASSSRTDYGYTF.